This T cell receptor (beta chain) was captured by sequencing in a study of T-cell reconstitution after alpha-beta-depleted transplantation in children. The study, taken as a whole, reports: The high TCRbeta diversity at day 60 in some patients came from surviving recipient T cells and thymic progenitors. In patients about two months after transplant, alpha-beta T cells reportedly arose from several hundred expanded graft clones. At the one-year point after transplant, T-cell counts and TCRbeta diversity were found to come mostly from T cells that had been newly produced.

As concerns this clonotype: Its antigen remains unknown.

The TCRbeta library was prepared with unique molecular identifiers. TCRdb ran MiXCR on the PCR reads and lists one entry per CDR3 protein. The sample includes approximately 400,000 distinct CDR3 sequences, roughly 16% of them seen just once. The sequences come from PBMCs, mostly from graft donor cells, collected 360 days after TCRalphabeta/CD19-depleted stem cell transplant. The receptor was derived from a boy younger than two who had a stem cell transplant for Wiskott-Aldrich syndrome, so the T cells may come from the graft donor.

The CDR3 reads CASSQTGDNEQFF. As DNA, the CDR3 is TGTGCCAGCAGTCAAACAGGGGACAATGAGCAGTTCTTC. This chain uses TRBV2 with TRBJ2-1; 7 positions match TRBD1. Germline loops: CDR1 SNHLY, CDR2 FYNNEI. Trimming at V came to 5 bases and at J to 5 bases, leaving 3 bases not matched to a gene. This CDR3 is 13 amino acids long.